This TCR beta chain originates from a study of OX40 agonist ivuxolimab in advanced cancers. About the study: Patients' therapy was ivuxolimab, an antibody that acts as an agonist of OX40 (CD134). Cohort: 80% to 85% men, mean age 60, aged about 20 to 80. Broader study findings: With doses of 0.1 to 3.0 mg/kg, CD4+ and CD8+ blood T cells had undergone clonal expansion by week 6.

As for this clone: Antigen: not known.

Clones were read by immunoSEQ multiplex PCR, and TCRdb kept only the in-frame ones, dropping some. The sample consists of tens of thousands of clones, roughly 89% of them appearing once. CDR1 LNHNV and CDR2 YYDKDF come from the germline V gene (reference sequence). This CDR3 is built from 15 residues. Trimming cost V 0 bases and J 4 bases, with 13 bases left between them. Systemic immunosuppression or a history of autoimmune disease excluded patients. J is TRBJ2-7 and V is TRBV15, with a weak D call TRBD2 (6 bases). Source: CD4+ or CD8+ T cells sorted from blood, taken in a trial of the OX40 agonist ivuxolimab. The source is an adult with an advanced solid tumor such as melanoma, head and neck, liver or kidney cancer. The CDR3 nucleotides read TGTGCCACCAGCAGAGATAGCGGAGAGGGGTACGAGCAGTACTTC. Encoded protein: CATSRDSGEGYEQYF.